This T cell receptor (beta chain) was captured in a study of T cells in Graves' hyperthyroidism and ophthalmopathy. Amplification targeted TCR beta CDR3 regions from RNA transcripts. Primed by the HTBI set, a first-round RT-PCR was run on the TCR CDR3. From the multiplex PCR reads, TCRdb called clonotypes with MiXCR, one entry per CDR3 protein. The repertoire includes under 450,000 distinct CDR3 sequences, approximately 14% of them detected once, and 13% to 15% sits in the top ten. Patients between 18 and 65 years old had hyperthyroidism, newly diagnosed and lasting under 2 months. Uncontrolled infection, other autoimmune disease, pregnancy or lactation led to exclusion. The study based diagnoses on clinical symptoms, serum thyroxine and TRAb, thyroid ultrasound and orbital computed tomography. This clonotype was detected ten times or more. The CDR3 sequence is 14 residues long. The germline V gene has CDR1 MDHEN and CDR2 SYDVKM. The V and J ends lost 11 bases and 7 bases respectively, with 21 bases between them.

The specimen was blood. This receptor was identified in a woman in her late teens or twenties with Graves' hyperthyroidism. The chain employs TRBV28 and TRBJ2-1; D is possibly TRBD2 (6 bases). DNA of the CDR3: TGTGCCGCCCGGGACTTCAACACGTGGAATGAGCAGTTCTTC. It is translated as CAARDFNTWNEQFF.